This T cell receptor (beta chain) was recovered during a study of CD4 T cells in relation to SARS-CoV-2 and coronaviruses. Study-wide findings and caveats: SARS-CoV-2-driven expansion was significantly weaker in crossreactive than monoreactive clones. In approximately 70% of donors, memory CD4+ clonotypes crossrecognized SARS-CoV-2 and at least one common cold coronavirus spike.

Assay used: immunoSEQ multiplex PCR; TCRdb lists only in-frame clones, some missing. The repertoire consists of approximately 64,000 clones, with less than 95% occurring once and the leading ten covering around 0.14%. Unexposed donor CD4+ T cells date from about 2011-2018, before the COVID-19 pandemic. CD4 enrichment then naive enrichment separated naive from memory CD4+ cells. This clone was picked up a small number of times. Its antigen is undetermined. Trimming removed 6 bases from V and 2 bases from J, with 11 bases in between. The CDR3 is 13 residues long. Sequenced: naive CD4+ T cells from PBMCs. Regarding subset: naive CD4+ T cells isolated by negative enrichment. This sequence was found in a human donor in good health. This chain connects TRBV12-3 or TRBV12-4 to TRBJ2-7; the D is unclear. Here the CDR3 reads CASRPGWTYEQYF. CDR3 in DNA: TGTGCCAGCAGACCCGGGTGGACCTACGAGCAGTACTTC.